Below are 30 T cell receptor beta chains sequenced from a single sample in a study of cytomegalovirus exposure and HLA in healthy donors. Amplification used 60 Vbeta primers and 13 Jbeta primers. Method: immunoSEQ multiplex PCR; TCRdb's copy keeps in-frame clones and lacks some. The sample records some 110,000 clones, approximately 84% being singletons. The sequenced sample consisted of PBMCs. The receptors were sampled from a male donor in good health and CMV-seronegative.

The chain employs TRBV18 and TRBJ2-3; 9 bases agree with TRBD2. The germline gives CDR1 KGHSH, CDR2 LQKENI. With 3 bases clipped from V and 0 bases from J, the junction kept 4 bases outside the gene matches. This CDR3 is 16 amino acids long. In DNA, the CDR3 is TGTGCCAGCTCACCGAGGCGGGAGGGGAGCACAGATACGCAGTATTTT. This codes for CASSPRREGSTDTQYF.

V and J are TRBV9 and TRBJ2-1; 9 nucleotides line up with TRBD2. Losses at the gene ends were 0 bases for V and 7 bases for J; bases not matched to a gene: 14. This CDR3 contains 18 residues. Germline V gene lookup returns CDR1 SGDLS and CDR2 YYNGEE. The CDR3 bases are TGTGCCAGCAGCGTAGTAAGGTCTAGCGGGGCGGGGGAAAATGAGCAGTTCTTC. It codes for CASSVVRSSGAGENEQFF.

This chain's CDR3 is CASTPGGQPQHF. CDR3 DNA sequence: TGTGCCAGTACCCCCGGGGGACAGCCCCAGCATTTT. V gene TRBV19 combines with J gene TRBJ1-5, with D possibly matching TRBD1 (5 bases). Germline lookup yields CDR1 LNHDA and CDR2 SQIVND (reference sequence). The CDR3 totals 12 residues. V was cut by 7 bases and J by 7 bases, with 11 bases left in between.

This chain connects TRBV19 to TRBJ2-1; 8 bases fit TRBD2. The CDR3 loop spans 13 amino acids. J was trimmed by 9 bases and V by 3 bases; bases with no gene match: 4. The V gene's germline CDR1 is LNHDA and CDR2 SQIVND (reference sequence). The chain's CDR3 is CASSMGLVPEQFF. The DNA of the CDR3 is TGTGCCAGTAGTATGGGACTAGTCCCTGAGCAGTTCTTC.

In the case of this clone: The sample holds other DNA sequences that translate to the same CDR3. The chain recombines TRBV11-3 with TRBJ1-1; weak D call: TRBD1 (6 bases). The V end lost 4 bases, the J end lost 1 base, and 10 bases lay between the germline ends. Looked up from germline, CDR1 is SGHNT and CDR2 is YENEEA. The length of the CDR3 is 14 residues. CDR3 protein: CASSSLDRNTEAFF. The CDR3 DNA reads as TGTGCCAGCAGCTCCTTGGACAGGAACACTGAAGCTTTCTTT.

This clone was detected a few times. The chain uses TRBV7-2 and TRBJ2-1; 9 bases map to TRBD2. The CDR3 is 12 amino acids. Germline loops: CDR1 SGHTA, CDR2 FQGNSA. Unmatched junction bases numbered 5, after V lost 1 base and J lost 16 bases. Here the CDR3 reads CASSLGAGGIFF. For the CDR3, the DNA is TGTGCCAGCAGCTTAGGAGCGGGAGGCATATTCTTC.

The chain carries TRBV7-3 and TRBJ2-3, with TRBD1 matching over 12 bases. Germline-derived CDR1 and CDR2 are SGHTA and FQGTGA. This CDR3 is 15 amino acids long. V dropped 6 bases and J dropped 5; count of bases not matched to a gene: 6. The DNA of the CDR3 is TGTGCCAGCAGACAGGGACAGGGGGCCGGAGATACGCAGTATTTT. Protein: CASRQGQGAGDTQYF.

The sample holds one count of this clone. The V call is TRBV19, the J call TRBJ2-7, with 9 bases aligning to TRBD1. The germline V gene has CDR1 LNHDA and CDR2 SQIVND (reference sequence). CDR3 length equals 15 residues. Losses at the gene ends were 4 bases for V and 5 bases for J; bases not matched to a gene: 9. The CDR3 is CASSTHRGRWDEQYF. In DNA, the CDR3 is TGTGCCAGTAGTACTCACAGGGGGCGATGGGACGAGCAGTACTTC.

This clone has only a few counts. This chain connects TRBV5-8 to TRBJ2-3; D remains ambiguous. Trimming cost V 7 bases and J 2 bases, with 14 bases left between them. The length of the CDR3 is 14 residues. Germline V gene sequence: CDR1 SGHTS, CDR2 YDEGEE. In DNA, the CDR3 is TGTGCCAGCTTCGTCGGTAGCCCCACAGATACGCAGTATTTT. It specifies CASFVGSPTDTQYF.

This clone was counted between two and nine times. V is TRBV6-1 and J is TRBJ2-7; 11 bases line up with TRBD2. V shed 2 bases, J shed 6 bases, and the junction held 15 bases outside the gene matches. Per germline, CDR1 MNHNS and CDR2 SASEGT. CDR3 length equals 18 residues. The CDR3 DNA reads TGTGCCAGCAGTGAATGGGGGGCAACTAGCGGGAGTTTATCCGAGCAGTACTTC. Amino acid sequence: CASSEWGATSGSLSEQYF.

The V gene is TRBV6-1, the J gene TRBJ2-5; 8 bases fit TRBD2. After removal of 5 bases from V and 2 bases from J, the junction contained 4 bases not matched to a gene. The CDR3 contains 14 residues. CDR1 and CDR2 from the germline V gene are MNHNS and SASEGT. The CDR3 region has the DNA TGTGCCAGCAGTCCCGGACTAGCTCAAGAGACCCAGTACTTC. Protein sequence: CASSPGLAQETQYF.

The genes are TRBV28 and TRBJ2-1; 13 bases map to TRBD2. The CDR3 is 18 amino acids. CDR1 is MDHEN, CDR2 SYDVKM, per germline. Trimming took 8 bases from V and 5 from J; bases not matched to a gene: 15. Written as DNA, the CDR3 is TGTGCCAGCCGGACTAGCGGGAGTTATCACGGGTCAGACAATGAGCAGTTCTTC. Its protein product is CASRTSGSYHGSDNEQFF. The full variable domain, completed using reference TRBV28 and TRBJ2-1, is DVKVTQSSRYLVKRTGEKVFLECVQDMDHENMFWYRQDPGLGLRLIYFSYDVKMKEKGDIPEGYSVSREKKERFSLILESASTNQTSMYLCASRTSGSYHGSDNEQFFGPGTRLTVL.

The chain links TRBV13 to TRBJ2-5; D unclear. Trimming took off 5 bases at V and 4 bases at J, with 5 bases between the two ends. This CDR3 contains 11 residues. Per the germline V gene, CDR1 is PRHDT and CDR2 is FYEKMQ (reference sequence). The CDR3 nucleotides are TGTGCCAGCAGCAAAGCAGAGACCCAGTACTTC. It is translated as CASSKAETQYF.

The V gene is TRBV7-9, the J gene TRBJ2-7; 7 nucleotides agree with TRBD1. Trimming cost V 2 bases and J 3 bases; bases outside gene matches: 4. CDR3 size: 14 residues. The germline CDR1 and CDR2 sequences are SEHNR and FQNEAQ (reference sequence). CDR3 region: CASSLSDRVYEQYF. The CDR3 bases are TGTGCCAGCAGCTTAAGTGACAGGGTCTACGAGCAGTACTTC.

The rearrangement links TRBV7-9 to TRBJ2-5; a possible D gene is TRBD2 (5 bases). V gave up 1 base and J gave up 4 bases, with 13 bases separating them. Per germline, CDR1 SEHNR and CDR2 FQNEAQ (reference sequence). This CDR3 is built from 15 residues. CDR3 bases: TGTGCCAGCAGCTTAGTACGGCTAGCTGGAGAGACCCAGTACTTC. It yields the protein CASSLVRLAGETQYF.

The rearrangement joins TRBV5-1 to TRBJ2-7, with 9 bases identical to TRBD1. The junction had 12 bases not matched to a gene; V was cut back by 0 bases and J by 5 bases. Looked up from germline, CDR1 is SGHRS and CDR2 is YFSETQ. The CDR3 extends over 17 amino acids. The CDR3 reads CASSLELAGTGSNEQYF. CDR3 bases: TGCGCCAGCAGCTTGGAGCTGGCAGGGACAGGGTCCAACGAGCAGTACTTC. Combining the CDR3 with reference TRBV5-1 and TRBJ2-7 gives the whole variable domain KAGVTQTPRYLIKTRGQQVTLSCSPISGHRSVSWYQQTPGQGLQFLFEYFSETQRNKGNFPGRFSGRQFSNSRSEMNVSTLELGDSALYLCASSLELAGTGSNEQYFGPGTRLTVT.

The V and J genes are TRBV18 and TRBJ1-1, with 12 bases that match TRBD1. Germline loops: CDR1 KGHSH, CDR2 LQKENI. J lost 4 bases, V lost 3 bases, and 6 bases had no gene match. The CDR3 has 16 amino acids. The CDR3 sequence is CASSPQGQGASTEAFF. The DNA for the CDR3 is TGTGCCAGCTCACCCCAGGGACAGGGGGCGAGCACTGAAGCTTTCTTT. The full variable domain, rest sourced from reference TRBV18 and TRBJ1-1, is NAGVMQNPRHLVRRRGQEARLRCSPMKGHSHVYWYRQLPEEGLKFMVYLQKENIIDESGMPKERFSAEFPKEGPSILRIQQVVRGDSAAYFCASSPQGQGASTEAFFGQGTRLTVV.

The V and J genes are TRBV4-2 and TRBJ1-1, with 8 positions matching TRBD1. CDR1 and CDR2 from the germline V gene are LGHNA and YNFKEQ. This CDR3 is built from 16 residues. The trim removed 1 base at V and 3 bases at J, leaving 7 bases unmatched. CDR3 amino acids: CASSQGAGGRDTEAFF. The CDR3 DNA is TGTGCCAGCAGCCAAGGGGCAGGGGGCAGGGACACTGAAGCTTTCTTT.

The rearrangement links TRBV25-1 to TRBJ2-2; 8 nucleotides align to TRBD1. V trimming: 8 bases; J trimming: 5 bases; junction bases outside the gene matches: 7. This CDR3 is built from 14 residues. CDR1 MGHDK and CDR2 SYGVNS come from the germline V gene. The CDR3 here is CASSGTGKTGELFF. The DNA for the CDR3 is TGTGCCAGCTCCGGGACAGGAAAAACCGGGGAGCTGTTTTTT.

The chain links TRBV9 to TRBJ2-1; perhaps TRBD2 as D (6 bases). V lost 3 bases and J 1 base, leaving 14 bases between the germline ends. This CDR3 is 16 amino acids long. From germline, CDR1 is SGDLS and CDR2 YYNGEE. This chain's CDR3 is CASSASGTWSYNEQFF. The CDR3 coding sequence is TGTGCCAGCAGCGCCTCCGGGACTTGGTCCTACAATGAGCAGTTCTTC.

This chain connects TRBV21-1 to TRBJ2-7; the table gives TRBD2 as D, unverified against the DNA. TRBV21-1 is shown as a pseudogene. The CDR3 runs to 16 residues. CDR3 in amino acids: CASSKAGSGSSYEQYF. The DNA of the CDR3 is TGTGCCAGCAGCAAAGCGGGTAGCGGGAGCTCCTACGAGCAGTACTTC.

J is TRBJ2-2 and V is TRBV7-9; 9 nucleotides agree with TRBD1. V lost 4 bases, J lost 6 bases, and 6 bases stayed unmatched. The CDR3 is 15 residues long. Germline assignment: CDR1 SEHNR and CDR2 FQNEAQ (reference sequence). The CDR3 loop is CASSSPGQGPGELFF. For the CDR3, the DNA is TGTGCCAGCAGCTCTCCGGGACAGGGACCCGGGGAGCTGTTTTTT.

The rearrangement uses TRBV5-1 and TRBJ2-2; TRBD2 matches 16 bases. This CDR3 is 21 amino acids long. After removal of 4 bases from V and 3 bases from J, the junction contained 15 bases not matched to a gene. Germline V CDR1 and CDR2: SGHRS, YFSETQ. The CDR3 region has the DNA TGCGCCAGCAGCCCCCGAGGGACTAGCGGGAGGGGCGCTTTGGACACCGGGGAGCTGTTTTTT. Its translation is CASSPRGTSGRGALDTGELFF.

This rearrangement joins TRBV5-1 to TRBJ2-7, with TRBD1 identical over 7 bases. This CDR3 spans 13 amino acids. Germline V gives CDR1 SGHRS, CDR2 YFSETQ. The J segment lost 4 bases and the V segment lost 4 bases, leaving 5 bases of the junction unmatched. The CDR3 protein is CASSPDRQYEQYF. CDR3 bases: TGCGCCAGCAGCCCGGACAGGCAGTACGAGCAGTACTTC.

The V call is TRBV9, the J call TRBJ2-3; 7 bases are shared with TRBD1. The junction had 7 bases not matched to a gene; V was cut back by 3 bases and J by 6 bases. Germline-derived CDR1 and CDR2 are SGDLS and YYNGEE. The CDR3 has 14 residues. CDR3 region: CASSEWDSEDTQYF. The CDR3 DNA sequence: TGTGCCAGCAGCGAGTGGGACAGCGAGGATACGCAGTATTTT.

The chain uses TRBV30 and TRBJ2-7; weak D call: TRBD1 (5 bases). The CDR3 has 13 amino acids. The V gene lost 0 bases and the J gene lost 9 bases, with 15 bases spanning the gap. Germline-derived CDR1 and CDR2 are GTSNPN and SVGIG (reference sequence). The CDR3 sequence: CAWSVRATTMQYF. The CDR3 nucleotides are TGTGCCTGGAGTGTCAGGGCAACTACGATGCAGTACTTC.

The V gene is TRBV5-4, the J gene TRBJ2-3, with TRBD2 matching over 10 bases. J lost 3 bases, V lost 5 bases, and 6 bases had no gene match. CDR1 and CDR2 from the germline V gene are SGHNT and YYREEE (reference sequence). This CDR3 spans 15 amino acids. The CDR3 protein is CASSISGRITDTQYF. The CDR3 bases are TGTGCCAGCAGTATTAGCGGGAGGATAACAGATACGCAGTATTTT. The variable domain in full, with the rest retrieved from reference TRBV5-4 and TRBJ2-3, is ETGVTQSPTHLIKTRGQQVTLRCSSQSGHNTVSWYQQALGQGPQFIFQYYREEENGRGNFPPRFSGLQFPNYSSELNVNALELDDSALYLCASSISGRITDTQYFGPGTRLTVL.

The genes are TRBV6-1 and TRBJ2-4; D uncertain. The V gene's germline CDR1 is MNHNS and CDR2 SASEGT. Trimming cost V 7 bases and J 1 base, with 14 bases left between them. This CDR3 comprises 15 residues. CDR3 coding DNA: TGTGCCAGCACGGTCGGCGTCGGGGCCAAAAACATTCAGTACTTC. It yields the protein CASTVGVGAKNIQYF.

The V and J genes are TRBV27 and TRBJ2-3; tentatively, D is TRBD1 (6 bases). The length of the CDR3 is 15 residues. The ends were cut back, 5 bases at V and 2 bases at J, with 14 bases in the middle. The germline CDR1 and CDR2 sequences are MNHEY and SMNVEV (reference sequence). CDR3 nucleotides: TGTGCCAGCAGTCCGCAGGGACAACTCACAGATACGCAGTATTTT. Encoded protein: CASSPQGQLTDTQYF.

The chain links TRBV13 to TRBJ2-2; 8 bases agree with TRBD1. Losses at the gene ends were 5 bases for V and 6 bases for J; bases not matched to a gene: 11. CDR3 length: 16 residues. Germline V gives CDR1 PRHDT, CDR2 FYEKMQ (reference sequence). The DNA for the CDR3 is TGTGCCAGCAGCCCTCGTCCCGGGACAGGTTCCGGGGAGCTGTTTTTT. Protein product: CASSPRPGTGSGELFF.